This T cell receptor (beta chain) is from a study of CD8+ T cells in alopecia areata. cDNA serving as the sequencing template came from extracted, reverse transcribed RNA. The data were produced by immunoSEQ multiplex PCR, yet TCRdb's version contains in-frame clones alone and is incomplete. Recorded here are more than 90,000 clones, none singletons. About this clone itself: Its target is not known. Genes and germline come from the mouse. The read is 4 residues too short to cover the CDR3 end, so that end is filled in from the germline J gene.

General observations from the study: Clarity of TCR sharing across patients fell short of that in mice, possibly HLA-related. An increase in clonality over normal scalp was evident in lesional scalp, especially alopecia totalis/universalis. Scalp repertoires also include resident alphabeta T cells from normal skin.

Trimming took 6 bases from V and 0 from J; bases not matched to a gene: 4. CDR3 length: 16 amino acids. Germline CDR1 NNHDY, CDR2 SYVADS. The source is a C3H/HeJ mouse with alopecia areata. This mouse strain has H2-k as its MHC haplotype. The chain links TRBV13-3 to TRBJ2-1; the match to TRBD1 covers 12 bases. The sample taken for sequencing was lesional skin. CDR3 amino acids: CASTPGQGANYAEQFF. The covered CDR3 bases are TGTGCCAGCACCCCGGGACAGGGGGCTAACTATGCT.